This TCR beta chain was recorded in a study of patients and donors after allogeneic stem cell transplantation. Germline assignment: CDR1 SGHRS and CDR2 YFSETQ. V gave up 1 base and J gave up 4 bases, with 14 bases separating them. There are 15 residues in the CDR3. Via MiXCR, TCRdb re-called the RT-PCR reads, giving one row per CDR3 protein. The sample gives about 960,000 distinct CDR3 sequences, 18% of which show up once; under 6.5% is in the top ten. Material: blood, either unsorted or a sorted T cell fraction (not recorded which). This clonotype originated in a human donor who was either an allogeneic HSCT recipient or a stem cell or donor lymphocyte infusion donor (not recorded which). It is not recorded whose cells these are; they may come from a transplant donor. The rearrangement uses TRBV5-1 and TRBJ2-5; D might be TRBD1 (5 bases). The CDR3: CASSLSLLGRETQYF. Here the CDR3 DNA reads TGCGCCAGCAGCTTGAGTTTATTGGGGCGAGAGACCCAGTACTTC.